This T cell receptor (beta chain) is from a study of CD8+ T cells in alopecia areata. Looking at the study overall: The drug, oral tofacitinib, was given to treated patients at 5 to 10 mg twice daily.

This clone was counted a few times. Trimming shortened V by 5 bases and J by 6 bases, and 14 bases separated the two germline ends. CDR3 length equals 12 residues. CDR1 and CDR2 (germline): SQVTM, ANQGSEA. Investigators isolated RNA and reverse transcribed it into cDNA to act as the sequencing template. Data came from immunoSEQ multiplex PCR; TCRdb stores just in-frame clones and leaves some out. The sample contains some 170,000 clones, 59% of which appear only once. This TCR came from a human donor with alopecia areata. The J gene is TRBJ2-7, the V gene TRBV29-1, with D perhaps TRBD2 (6 bases). The source material was CD4+ T cells sorted from blood, sampled at week 0. The CDR3, as DNA: TGCAGCGTTCTTGCGGGAAGGGGCGAGCAGTACTTC. Encoded protein: CSVLAGRGEQYF.